This T cell receptor beta chain was captured in a study of shared clonotypes between healthy human individuals. After removal of 3 bases from V and 2 bases from J, the junction contained 11 bases not matched to a gene. The length of the CDR3 is 16 residues. Germline CDR1 is SGHRS and CDR2 is YFSETQ. Assay: immunoSEQ multiplex PCR; the TCRdb copy retains only in-frame clones and omits some. Among 850,000 to 1,100,000 clones listed, 70% to 85% were seen once. Sequenced: memory CD4+ T cells from PBMCs. Documented subset: CD45RA-negative fraction. The sequence came from a man between 18 and 29 years old in good health. Some clones in this sample may be carry-over from other donors' samples. This chain joins TRBV5-1 and TRBJ2-7; 7 bases are a match to TRBD1. The CDR3 region is CASSSMGMGQTYEQYF. The CDR3 bases are TGCGCCAGCAGCTCTATGGGCATGGGACAGACCTACGAGCAGTACTTC.